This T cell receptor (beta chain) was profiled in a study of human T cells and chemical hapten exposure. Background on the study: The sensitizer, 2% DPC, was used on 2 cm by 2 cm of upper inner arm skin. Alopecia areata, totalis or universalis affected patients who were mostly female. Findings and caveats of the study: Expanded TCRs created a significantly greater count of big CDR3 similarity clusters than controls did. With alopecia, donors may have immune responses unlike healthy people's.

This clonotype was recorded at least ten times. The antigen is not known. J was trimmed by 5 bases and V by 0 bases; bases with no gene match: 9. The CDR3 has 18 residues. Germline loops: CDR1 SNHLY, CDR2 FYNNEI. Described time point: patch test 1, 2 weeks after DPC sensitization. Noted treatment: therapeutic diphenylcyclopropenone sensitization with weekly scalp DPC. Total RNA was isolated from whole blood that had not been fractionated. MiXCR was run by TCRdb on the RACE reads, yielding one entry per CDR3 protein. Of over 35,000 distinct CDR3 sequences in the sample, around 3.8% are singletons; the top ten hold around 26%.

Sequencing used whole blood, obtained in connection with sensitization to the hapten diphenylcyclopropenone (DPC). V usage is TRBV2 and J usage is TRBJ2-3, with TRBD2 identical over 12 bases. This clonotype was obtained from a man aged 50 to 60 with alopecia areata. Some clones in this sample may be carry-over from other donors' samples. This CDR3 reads CASSEALSASGRGDTQYF. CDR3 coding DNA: TGTGCCAGCAGTGAAGCGCTTTCGGCTAGCGGGAGGGGAGATACGCAGTATTTT.